A single sample gave rise to the 15 T cell receptor beta chains below, sequenced in a study of post-analysis software for immune sequencing data. Broader study findings: Patients showed TRBV5-6, TRBV5-1 and TRBV20-1 among 4 or 5 TRBV segments more frequent than in controls.

Libraries were made from TCR beta cDNA, and they carried unique molecular identifiers. TCRdb re-called the PCR reads with MiXCR, one entry per CDR3 protein. This table holds fewer than 700,000 distinct CDR3 sequences, about 40% found once. Antigen specificity for these receptors is unknown. Sequences were obtained from blood. These receptors were obtained from a girl aged 10 to 17 with multiple sclerosis.

This clonotype occurred a few times. The V gene is TRBV12-3 or TRBV12-4, the J gene TRBJ2-6; D is ambiguous. This CDR3 region has 14 residues. Trimming stripped 8 bases from V and 0 bases from J, with 8 bases between. CDR3 in DNA: TGTGCCAGCTGTTCGAGCTCTGGGGCCAACGTCCTGACTTTC. Translation gives CASCSSSGANVLTF.

This clonotype has just a few counts. This CDR3 is CASSQDRVSDNSPLHF. The DNA of the CDR3 is TGCGCCAGCAGCCAGGACAGGGTTTCAGATAATTCACCCCTCCACTTT. The chain uses TRBV4-1 and TRBJ1-6, with 8 bases identical to TRBD1. J was trimmed by 5 bases and V by 3 bases; bases with no gene match: 6. The CDR3 runs to 16 residues. Per the germline V gene, CDR1 is MGHRA and CDR2 is YSYEKL.

The rearrangement links TRBV5-1 to TRBJ1-1; D remains unclear. The V end lost 1 base, the J end lost 5 bases, and 15 bases lay between the germline ends. Germline lookup yields CDR1 SGHRS and CDR2 YFSETQ. The CDR3 is 15 residues long. CDR3 bases: TGCGCCAGCAGCTTGCGGATCGATGCGGGGACTGAAGCTTTCTTT. This codes for CASSLRIDAGTEAFF.

This clonotype has just a few counts. The chain carries TRBV20-1 and TRBJ2-4; the D is unclear. Germline CDR1 reads DFQATT; CDR2 reads SNEGSKA (reference sequence). The CDR3 is 14 amino acids. The V end was cut by 4 bases, the J end by 0 bases, with 10 bases between. The CDR3 loop reads CSAKTELAKNIQYF. The CDR3 DNA reads TGCAGTGCTAAAACAGAACTAGCCAAAAACATTCAGTACTTC.

Here the CDR3 reads CASSRKPSGEQYF. The CDR3 nucleotides are TGTGCCAGCAGCCGCAAACCTAGCGGCGAGCAGTACTTC. The V gene is TRBV7-9, the J gene TRBJ2-7; 7 bases align to TRBD2. This CDR3 is built from 13 residues. J gave up 6 bases and V 5 bases, and 7 bases lay outside the gene matches. The V gene's germline CDR1 is SEHNR and CDR2 FQNEAQ (reference sequence).

This clonotype was seen more than once but under ten times. The rearrangement links TRBV15 to TRBJ2-7, with 7 bases fitting TRBD1. The CDR3 has 13 amino acids. CDR1 LNHNV and CDR2 YYDKDF come from the germline V gene (reference sequence). J lost 3 bases, V lost 4 bases, and 3 bases had no gene match. Here the CDR3 DNA reads TGTGCCACCAGCACCCGGGACAGCTACGAGCAGTACTTC. Amino acid sequence: CATSTRDSYEQYF.

This clonotype was observed many times. DNA for the CDR3: TGTGCCAGCAGCCGTCGGACAGGGGAGACCCAGTACTTC. This translates into CASSRRTGETQYF. The chain couples TRBV25-1 to TRBJ2-5, with 8 bases matching TRBD1. CDR1 is MGHDK and CDR2 is SYGVNS in the germline V gene. The CDR3 is 13 amino acids. Germline trimming cut 6 bases from V and 5 bases from J; bases unmatched to any gene: 5.

J is TRBJ2-3 and V is TRBV6-5; maybe TRBD1 (5 bases). Germline V lookup: CDR1 MNHEY, CDR2 SVGAGI. The CDR3 loop spans 15 amino acids. V lost 0 bases and J 3 bases, leaving 10 bases between the germline ends. CDR3: CASSYSSGQTDTQYF. CDR3 bases: TGTGCCAGCAGTTACTCGAGTGGACAAACAGATACGCAGTATTTT.

This chain uses TRBV12-3 or TRBV12-4 with TRBJ2-1; maybe TRBD1 (5 bases). V lost 4 bases, J lost 7 bases, and 17 bases lay in between. CDR3 length equals 15 residues. The CDR3 loop is CASSSLLGKGNEQFF. CDR3 sequence (DNA): TGTGCCAGCAGTTCTCTCCTTGGGAAGGGGAATGAGCAGTTCTTC.

A few counts support this clonotype. This chain connects TRBV2 to TRBJ2-3; TRBD2 is a possible D gene (6 bases). In germline, CDR1 is SNHLY, CDR2 FYNNEI. The V end lost 7 bases, the J end lost 0 bases, and 11 bases lay between the germline ends. CDR3 size: 14 residues. The CDR3 DNA reads as TGTGCCAGCACCGAACTAGCTAGCACAGATACGCAGTATTTT. Translation gives CASTELASTDTQYF.

This clonotype was recorded a few times. This chain links TRBV5-1 with TRBJ1-5; D gene uncertain. The V gene's germline CDR1 is SGHRS and CDR2 YFSETQ. The CDR3 spans 14 residues. V was trimmed by 0 bases and J by 3 bases, leaving 7 bases between them. The CDR3 DNA reads TGCGCCAGCAGCTTGGGATCCGTCAATCAGCCCCAGCATTTT. Residues: CASSLGSVNQPQHF.

Only a few counts were recorded for this clonotype. The chain links TRBV7-9 to TRBJ1-2, with D tentatively TRBD1 (6 bases). CDR1 SEHNR and CDR2 FQNEAQ come from the germline V gene (reference sequence). This CDR3 has 14 amino acids. Trimming cost V 3 bases and J 4 bases, with 12 bases left between them. CDR3 in amino acids: CASSFSDRVYGYTF. The CDR3 bases are TGTGCCAGCAGCTTCTCGGACAGAGTCTATGGCTACACCTTC.

This clonotype was detected a few times. The chain combines TRBV5-5 with TRBJ2-7; D may be TRBD2 (5 bases). This CDR3 spans 15 amino acids. V lost 2 bases and J lost 5, with 17 bases in between. Germline V CDR1 and CDR2: SGHKS, YYEKEE (reference sequence). The CDR3 region has the DNA TGTGCCAGCAGCTTACGAAGTGGAGGTCGGGACGAGCAGTACTTC. Residues: CASSLRSGGRDEQYF.

The CDR3 sequence: CASSPSGSSYEQFF. The CDR3 nucleotides read TGCGCCAGCAGCCCTAGCGGGAGTAGCTATGAGCAGTTCTTC. V gene TRBV5-1 combines with J gene TRBJ2-1; 10 bases map to TRBD2. Germline assignment: CDR1 SGHRS and CDR2 YFSETQ. J gave up 8 bases and V 4 bases, and 6 bases lay outside the gene matches. There are 14 residues in the CDR3.

This clonotype was detected a few times. The CDR3 is CASSKVAGGADTQYF. The CDR3 coding sequence is TGTGCCAGCTCGAAGGTTGCAGGGGGCGCAGATACGCAGTATTTT. The chain is built from TRBV7-9 and TRBJ2-3; 8 bases map to TRBD1. This CDR3 spans 15 amino acids. V lost 8 bases and J lost 4; bases outside the gene matches: 11. The germline V gene encodes CDR1 SEHNR and CDR2 FQNEAQ (reference sequence).